A selection of T cell receptor beta chains follows, all from one sample in a study of blood T cell repertoires in COVID-19. The method was immunoSEQ multiplex PCR; TCRdb's version includes in-frame clones alone and lacks a portion of them. The table has approximately 76,000 clones, less than 90% seen once. Sequences were obtained from peripheral blood. The receptors were sampled from a man older than 75 in a cohort sampled during active COVID-19. Both conserved end residues are part of each CDR3. The D gene is left open where the match is weak. A row's size may be missing; if present it is once, few, many or a size class.

D,V,size,J,CDR3,DNA
TRBD2,TRBV27,-,TRBJ2-3,CASRRRTSGGRTDTQYF,TGTGCCAGCAGGCGCCGGACTAGCGGGGGCCGAACGGATACGCAGTATTTT
TRBD1,TRBV14,-,TRBJ2-7,CASSHGGTGPYEQYF,TGTGCCAGCAGCCATGGCGGGACAGGCCCCTACGAGCAGTACTTC
-,TRBV6-6,-,TRBJ2-5,CASGGLAAETQYF,TGTGCCAGCGGGGGGCTAGCGGCCGAGACCCAGTACTTC
TRBD2,TRBV7-8,-,TRBJ2-3,CASSLSGKTQYF,TGTGCCAGCAGCCTTAGCGGGAAAACGCAGTATTTT
-,TRBV6-5,once,TRBJ1-3,CASRKGDTIYF,TGTGCCAGCAGAAAAGGGGACACCATATATTTT
-,TRBV6-5,-,TRBJ2-1,CASTHYSENGEQFF,TGTGCCAGCACCCACTACTCTGAGAATGGTGAGCAGTTCTTC
-,TRBV19,-,TRBJ1-6,CASSITGILGYNSPLHF,TGTGCCAGTAGTATTACAGGGATCTTGGGCTATAATTCACCCCTCCACTTT
-,TRBV2,-,TRBJ1-6,CASSSLPGVTSPLHF,TGTGCCAGCAGTAGTCTCCCAGGGGTTACTTCACCCCTCCACTTT
-,TRBV24-1,-,TRBJ2-5,CATSDFGRRGEETQYF,TGTGCCACCAGTGATTTCGGGCGTAGGGGCGAGGAGACCCAGTACTTC
TRBD1,TRBV5-6,-,TRBJ1-4,CASSGGQGIIEKLFF,TGTGCCAGCAGCGGGGGACAGGGGATTATTGAAAAACTGTTTTTT
-,TRBV7-2,-,TRBJ1-5,CASSLSGGADQPQHF,TGTGCCAGCAGCTTAAGTGGGGGGGCGGATCAGCCCCAGCATTTT
-,TRBV7-9,-,TRBJ1-3,CASSLATGVGNTIYF,TGTGCCAGCAGCTTAGCCACAGGTGTGGGGAACACCATATATTTT
-,TRBV2,-,TRBJ1-2,CASRGYQGSYGYTF,TGTGCCAGCAGGGGGTATCAGGGATCCTATGGCTACACCTTC
TRBD1,TRBV4-2,-,TRBJ1-6,CASSLWTGTGGSPLHF,TGTGCCAGCAGTCTTTGGACCGGGACAGGGGGCTCACCCCTCCACTTT
-,TRBV10-3,-,TRBJ1-1,CAISESIAVNAEAFF,TGTGCCATCAGTGAGTCAATAGCTGTTAACGCTGAAGCTTTCTTT
TRBD2,TRBV5-6,-,TRBJ2-3,CASSLAFGGADTQYF,TGTGCCAGCAGCTTGGCCTTCGGGGGGGCCGATACGCAGTATTTT
-,TRBV11-2,few,TRBJ1-6,CASSLRDKGSSYNSPLHF,TGTGCCAGCAGCTTACGGGACAAAGGAAGCTCCTATAATTCACCCCTCCACTTT
TRBD2,TRBV3-1/TRBV3-2,-,TRBJ2-3,CASSPLAGGGDTQYF,TGTGCCAGCAGCCCCCTAGCGGGGGGAGGAGATACGCAGTATTTT
TRBD2,TRBV5-1,-,TRBJ2-1,CASSLSGLTYNEQFF,TGCGCCAGCAGCTTGTCGGGACTAACCTACAATGAGCAGTTCTTC
TRBD1,TRBV7-2,-,TRBJ2-7,CASSLAGGTGPTKQYF,TGTGCCAGCAGCTTAGCAGGGGGGACAGGGCCTACGAAGCAGTACTTC
TRBD1,TRBV5-4,-,TRBJ2-5,CASSLFDRAQETQYF,TGTGCCAGCAGCTTATTCGACAGGGCTCAAGAGACCCAGTACTTC
-,TRBV4-1,-,TRBJ2-3,CASSQDPARGTDTQYF,TGCGCCAGCAGCCAAGACCCCGCCAGGGGCACAGATACGCAGTATTTT
TRBD2,TRBV5-6,-,TRBJ2-5,CASRTVSGGIQETQYF,TGTGCCAGCAGGACCGTTAGCGGGGGGATTCAAGAGACCCAGTACTTC
TRBD1,TRBV9,-,TRBJ2-7,CASSDTGVPDDEQYF,TGTGCCAGCAGCGATACAGGGGTCCCGGATGACGAGCAGTACTTC
TRBD2,TRBV4-2,once,TRBJ2-7,CASSQDVASGGFYEQYF,TGTGCCAGCAGCCAAGATGTTGCTAGCGGGGGGTTTTACGAGCAGTACTTC
-,TRBV3-1/TRBV3-2,-,TRBJ1-2,CASSPGQSSGYTF,TGTGCCAGCAGCCCGGGTCAGAGTAGCGGCTACACCTTC
-,TRBV7-9,-,TRBJ1-5,CASSPSPPGQPQHF,TGTGCCAGCAGCCCCTCCCCCCCCGGGCAGCCCCAGCATTTT
TRBD2,TRBV5-1,-,TRBJ2-7,CASSPGTSGEPRYF,TGCGCCAGCAGCCCGGGGACTAGCGGGGAGCCGCGGTACTTC
TRBD1,TRBV11-3,few,TRBJ1-1,CASSSNSRDSEAFF,TGTGCCAGCAGCTCGAACAGCCGGGACAGTGAAGCTTTCTTT
-,TRBV6-2/TRBV6-3,-,TRBJ1-1,CASSYSNQIANTEAFF,TGTGCCAGCAGTTACTCGAACCAGATCGCGAACACTGAAGCTTTCTTT